A selection of T cell receptor beta chains follows, all from one sample in a study of tumor and adjacent non-tumor tissue in lung cancer. TCRdb ran MiXCR on the multiplex PCR reads and lists one entry per CDR3 protein. Here the sample spans about 68,000 distinct CDR3 sequences, roughly 60% being singletons. Sequencing was done on a sample of lung tumor tissue. Receptors originate from a man aged 45 to 65 with non-small cell lung cancer. CDR3s include the opening cysteine and the closing phenylalanine or tryptophan. A D gene is named only where the DNA matches it firmly. The size of a clone is reported for some rows only, either as once, few or many, or as a class for expanded clones.

d_call,v_call,clone_size,j_call,cdr3_nt,cdr3_aa
TRBD1,TRBV2,-,TRBJ2-6,TGTGCCAGCAGTAGTGACAGGGACGCGGCTGGGGCCAACGTCCTGACTTTC,CASSSDRDAAGANVLTF
TRBD1,TRBV20-1,many,TRBJ1-1,TGCAGTGCTAAACAGGGGGTTAACACTGAAGCTTTCTTT,CSAKQGVNTEAFF
-,TRBV7-9,-,TRBJ2-3,TGTGCCAGCGGCGTGGGGGCTTCCGACGCAGATACGCAGTATTTT,CASGVGASDADTQYF
TRBD2,TRBV6-6,-,TRBJ2-7,TGTGCCAGCAGAGTACAGCGGGACTACGAGCAGTACTTC,CASRVQRDYEQYF
-,TRBV20-1,few,TRBJ2-1,TGCAGTGCTCCCCGGGACCCGGGTTTTGGTGAGCAGTTCTTC,CSAPRDPGFGEQFF
-,TRBV28,-,TRBJ2-7,TGTGCCAGCAGGACCCCGGTGTATGCGTGTCAATACTTC,CASRTPVYACQYF
-,TRBV29-1,-,TRBJ1-4,TGCGGCGCAACGAGTGACGGACTGGATGAAAAACTGTTTTTT,CGATSDGLDEKLFF
-,TRBV4-1,-,TRBJ2-1,TGTGCCAGCAGCCACGATAGCGGCGCCTACAATGAGCAGTTCTTC,CASSHDSGAYNEQFF
TRBD1,TRBV29-1,many,TRBJ1-2,TGCAGCGCCACCCAGGGACAGGGGGTTAGCTATGGCTACACCTTC,CSATQGQGVSYGYTF
-,TRBV11-3,medium-sized,TRBJ2-7,TGTGCCAGCAGCTTAGAAGTCTGCGGGACAAAAAAGTACTTC,CASSLEVCGTKKYF
-,TRBV4-2,many,TRBJ2-6,TGTGCCAGCAGCCAAACGGAAGCCTCTGGGGCCAACGTCCTGACTTTC,CASSQTEASGANVLTF
TRBD1,TRBV11-2,-,TRBJ1-1,TGTGCCAGCAACTTAGAACACAGGGGTACTGAAGCTTTCTTT,CASNLEHRGTEAFF
-,TRBV11-2,-,TRBJ2-3,TGTGCCAGCAGTTTAGAGGGGTTATCTAGCACAGATACGCGGTATTTT,CASSLEGLSSTDTRYF
-,TRBV18,few,TRBJ2-6,TGTGCCAGCTCACCGACCGTACACTCTGGGGCCAACGTCCTGACTTTC,CASSPTVHSGANVLTF
TRBD2,TRBV12-3/TRBV12-4,many,TRBJ2-1,TGTGCCAGCAGACATTCGGGGGGGGTGTTCTTC,CASRHSGGVFF
TRBD2,TRBV4-1,many,TRBJ2-1,TGCGCCAGCAGCCCAAGGACTAGCGGGAGATATGAGCAGTTCTTC,CASSPRTSGRYEQFF
TRBD1,TRBV6-5,-,TRBJ1-6,TGTGTCAGCACTGCAGCCTGGGACAGGGTAGGTCTCCTCCACTTT,CVSTAAWDRVGLLHF
TRBD2,TRBV4-2,-,TRBJ2-2,TGTGCCACCAGCCCGGGACCAGCGGGAGATACCGGGGAGCTGTTTTTT,CATSPGPAGDTGELFF
TRBD1,TRBV30,-,TRBJ1-4,TGTGCCTGGAGTGTACAGGGGAGGGGGGAAAAACTGTTTTTT,CAWSVQGRGEKLFF
TRBD1,TRBV11-2,-,TRBJ2-2,TGTGCCAGCAGCTTAGGGCGGACAGGGTACACCGGGGAGCTGTTTTTT,CASSLGRTGYTGELFF
TRBD1,TRBV6-2/TRBV6-3,-,TRBJ2-3,TGTGTCAGCAGTTACTCTGGGACAGGGGGAGCAGATACGCAGTATTTT,CVSSYSGTGGADTQYF
-,TRBV6-6,-,TRBJ2-1,TGTGTCAGCTGGGCAGACTACAATGAGCGGTTCTTC,CVSWADYNERFF
-,TRBV5-1,-,TRBJ2-7,TGCGCCAGCAGCGCTGTACAGGTGGTCGACGAGCAGTACTTC,CASSAVQVVDEQYF
TRBD2,TRBV11-3,-,TRBJ2-3,TGTGCCAGCAGCCCAGGGACTAGGAGGTTTGCGGATACGCAGTATTTT,CASSPGTRRFADTQYF
TRBD2,TRBV7-8,many,TRBJ2-3,TGTGCCAGCAGCTTAGGGCTAGCGGGAGGGGAAGATACGCAGTATTTT,CASSLGLAGGEDTQYF
TRBD2,TRBV6-5,-,TRBJ2-5,TGTGTCATCTCTTTAGCGGGCGGGGGAGAGACCCAGTACTTC,CVISLAGGGETQYF
-,TRBV28,-,TRBJ2-4,TGTGCCAGCGGTTTAAATCGTGGGGGATTGGGACTTCGGGACATTCAGTACTTC,CASGLNRGGLGLRDIQYF
-,TRBV11-2,-,TRBJ2-3,TGTGCCAGCAGCCCTATGGTAGATACGCAGTATTTT,CASSPMVDTQYF
-,TRBV6-1,once,TRBJ1-4,TGTGCCAGAACCAGTGGGGCCACAACTAATGAAAACCTGTTTTTT,CARTSGATTNENLFF
-,TRBV10-3,once,TRBJ2-7,TGTGCCATCAGTCTGGGGGAGTCCTACAACCAGTACTTC,CAISLGESYNQYF
TRBD2,TRBV11-3,medium-sized,TRBJ2-5,TGTGCCAGCAGCTTAGAACGTCACAGGCTAGCGGGTAAAGAGACCCAGTACTTC,CASSLERHRLAGKETQYF
TRBD2,TRBV12-3/TRBV12-4,many,TRBJ2-5,TGTGCCAGCAGTTTAGGGACTAGCGGGAGGAGTCAAGAGACCCAGTACTTC,CASSLGTSGRSQETQYF
-,TRBV4-2,once,TRBJ2-1,TGTGCCAACATCCATGAGGGGGGGTCAAGCTACAATGAGCAGTTCTTC,CANIHEGGSSYNEQFF
-,TRBV30,-,TRBJ2-2,TGTGCCTGGAGAGTCACCGTGGAGTCGTTTTTT,CAWRVTVESFF
-,TRBV30,once,TRBJ1-5,TGTGCCTTGAGTAGCGGGAAGCAGCCCCAGCATTTT,CALSSGKQPQHF
TRBD1,TRBV29-1,-,TRBJ2-4,TGCAGCGTTGGAGGGACAGGGCGAAACATTCAGTACTTC,CSVGGTGRNIQYF
TRBD2,TRBV10-1,-,TRBJ2-3,TGCGCCAGGAGTGGAGCGGGAACAGATACGCAGTATTTT,CARSGAGTDTQYF
TRBD2,TRBV2,many,TRBJ2-7,TGTGCCAGCCAGCGGGATACCTACGAGCAGTACTTC,CASQRDTYEQYF
TRBD1,TRBV11-1,medium-sized,TRBJ2-1,TGTGCCAGCAGCGCAGGGGGGACAGGGACTAATGAGCAGTTCTTC,CASSAGGTGTNEQFF
-,TRBV29-1,many,TRBJ2-1,TGCAGCTGCGGGACAAGACCCTACAATGAGCAGTTCTTC,CSCGTRPYNEQFF
-,TRBV7-8,-,TRBJ2-3,TGTGCCAGCAGCTTAGAAGGACTAACGGGGTTGGCGGATACGCAGTATTTT,CASSLEGLTGLADTQYF
TRBD1,TRBV4-2,many,TRBJ2-3,TGTGCCAGTAAATTACACCGGGACAGGGAGACCACAGATACGCAGTATTTT,CASKLHRDRETTDTQYF
-,TRBV4-1,-,TRBJ2-5,TGCGCCAGCAGCGTGGTGGGAATCAATGAGACCCAGTACTTC,CASSVVGINETQYF
TRBD1,TRBV6-2/TRBV6-3,medium-sized,TRBJ1-1,TGTGCCAGCAGAGGACAGGGGGCGACTGAAGCTTTCTTT,CASRGQGATEAFF
-,TRBV5-5,many,TRBJ2-5,TGTGCCAGCAGCTACACAGGGGTAGGGACCCGGGGGGAGACCCAGTACTTC,CASSYTGVGTRGETQYF
-,TRBV11-2,once,TRBJ2-7,TGTACCAGCAGCAATGTCCCCGACTCCTACGAGCAGTACTTC,CTSSNVPDSYEQYF
-,TRBV6-5,-,TRBJ2-7,TGTGCCGGCAGTCAGAACTACGAGCAGCACTTC,CAGSQNYEQHF
-,TRBV20-1,-,TRBJ1-6,TGCAGTGCTAGTAAGCAGGGAAATTCACCCGTCCACTTT,CSASKQGNSPVHF
-,TRBV6-1,many,TRBJ2-7,TGTGCCAGCAGTGATTTCGGCTACGAGCAGTACTTC,CASSDFGYEQYF
TRBD1,TRBV11-2,-,TRBJ2-1,TGTGCCAGCAAACCCCCCTCGGGGGGACAGGGTCACGAGCAGTTCTTC,CASKPPSGGQGHEQFF